This TCR beta chain was sequenced in a study of regulatory T cells in long-lasting Graves disease. CDR3 regions were amplified by Arm-PCR using iRepertoire HTBI primers to build TCR beta libraries. MiXCR, applied by TCRdb to the multiplex PCR reads, yields one record per CDR3 protein. Among 350,000 to 550,000 distinct CDR3 sequences, 14% to 15% were seen once, and the ten largest hold about a sixth. The time point here: newly diagnosed GD, antithyroid drugs for less than 3 months. Preparation of the TCR library used RNA extracted from PBMCs. Into tubes containing EDTA, roughly 8.3 milliliters of peripheral blood were drawn. This clonotype was seen repeatedly, ten times or more. The CDR3 is 14 amino acids. V was clipped by 5 bases and J by 4 bases, with 14 bases between them. This same sample was also part of a study on T cells in Graves' hyperthyroidism and ophthalmopathy. That work adds: In validation, the model predicted ophthalmopathy. These predictions came a median roughly seven months before onset.

This rearrangement joins TRBV12-3 or TRBV12-4 to TRBJ1-1; the D gene is possibly TRBD1 (5 bases). The TCR originated in a woman in her 30s with Graves disease. The material was peripheral blood mononuclear cells (PBMCs), obtained at new diagnosis, from a patient treated with antithyroid drugs. The CDR3 reads CASSLDTRGTEAFF. CDR3 DNA: TGTGCCAGCAGTCTGGACACGCGAGGCACTGAAGCTTTCTTT.